The following is a TCR beta chain sequence with its context. What it binds is not known. This record comes from a study of human T cells and chemical hapten exposure. As for the study in general: DPC at 2% was the sensitizing agent, placed on around 2 cm by around 2 cm of upper inner arm skin. Diphenylcyclopropenone, dosed weekly to the scalp, was given to patients throughout the roughly 22-week study. Whole-study findings and limits: Counts of TCRs above 1 in 1000 frequency stayed unchanged with DPC sensitization.

This CDR3 is 13 amino acids long. Germline CDR1 and CDR2: SNHLY and FYNNEI. Trimming took 3 bases from V and 6 from J; bases not matched to a gene: 5. Described time point: patch test 2, 6 weeks after DPC sensitization. Treatment described: therapeutic diphenylcyclopropenone sensitization with weekly scalp DPC. MiXCR was run by TCRdb on the RACE reads, yielding one entry per CDR3 protein. This table holds about 40,000 distinct CDR3 sequences, approximately 9% found once. The source is a woman aged 40 to 49 with alopecia areata. Some clones in this sample may be carry-over from other donors' samples. The chain is built from TRBV2 and TRBJ2-7, with TRBD1 matching over 7 bases. This specimen was whole blood, taken in connection with sensitization to the hapten diphenylcyclopropenone (DPC). In nucleotides, the CDR3 is TGTGCCAGCAGTGACGGACAGGAAGGCGAGCAGTACGTC. Translation: CASSDGQEGEQYV.